The TCR beta chain described here comes from a study of blood T cell repertoires in COVID-19. Across the whole study: Some COVID-19 samples were acute and others convalescent; all came from the United States, Italy and Spain. In each case, the material was cDNA or gDNA derived from T cells, B-cell-depleted T cells, or PBMCs.

In the authors' methods: Researchers report that nucleated cell counts were estimated from reference gene primer amplification. The assay was immunoSEQ multiplex PCR, and TCRdb's table has in-frame clones only and misses some. V, J and clone size were drawn from that table, and D and trimming were deduced from the DNA. This sample yields about 190,000 clones, of which over 75% are seen a single time; about 13% belongs to the top ten. Trimming removed 2 bases at V and 0 bases at J, with 12 bases between. Germline CDR1 SGHVS, CDR2 FNYEAQ. CDR3 length: 16 residues. The chain couples TRBV7-6 to TRBJ2-3; D is possibly TRBD1 (6 bases). The sequenced sample consisted of peripheral blood. This TCR was recovered from a man between 45 and 60 years old who had recovered from COVID-19. CDR3 coding DNA: TGTGCCAGCAGCTTACGTGCCAGGGGAAGCACAGATACGCAGTATTTT. Residues: CASSLRARGSTDTQYF. Full variable domain (rest looked up from reference TRBV7-6 and TRBJ2-3): GAGVSQSPRYKVTKRGQDVALRCDPISGHVSLYWYRQALGQGPEFLTYFNYEAQQDKSGLPNDRFSAERPEGSISTLTIQRTEQRDSAMYRCASSLRARGSTDTQYFGPGTRLTVL.